The rows below give T cell receptor beta chains drawn from one sample of a study of blood T cell repertoires in COVID-19. Assay used: immunoSEQ multiplex PCR; TCRdb lists only in-frame clones, some missing. Among 90,000 to 120,000 clones listed, about four fifths were seen once. The material sequenced was peripheral blood. Receptors originate from a woman in her 70s with acute or convalescent COVID-19. The CDR3 runs from the conserved cysteine through the conserved F or W. The D gene is left open where the match is weak. Clone size appears in some rows only: once, few, many, or a class for an expanded clone.

j_call clone_size v_call d_call cdr3_aa cdr3_nt
TRBJ1-2 NA TRBV24-1 TRBD1 CATSGAGTGIYDGYTF TGTGCCACCAGTGGGGCCGGGACAGGGATCTATGATGGCTACACCTTC
TRBJ2-5 NA TRBV7-9 NA CASSLLSNEEYF TGTGCCAGCAGCTTGCTCAGCAACGAGGAGTACTTC
TRBJ2-7 once TRBV19 TRBD2 CASSITSGPYEQYF TGTGCCAGTAGTATAACTAGCGGGCCTTACGAGCAGTACTTC
TRBJ1-2 NA TRBV27 NA CASSLRDTANGYTF TGTGCCAGCAGTTTAAGGGACACAGCTAATGGCTACACCTTC
TRBJ1-6 NA TRBV3-1/TRBV3-2 NA CASSDGWQGLTRRSPLHF TGTGCCAGCAGCGATGGGTGGCAGGGGTTAACGCGGCGTTCACCCCTCCACTTT
TRBJ1-1 NA TRBV18 NA CASSPSNTEAFF TGTGCCAGCTCACCAAGCAACACTGAAGCTTTCTTT
TRBJ2-3 NA TRBV7-9 NA CASSLTAAGNPDTQYF TGTGCCAGCAGCTTAACGGCAGCAGGGAATCCAGATACGCAGTATTTT
TRBJ2-5 NA TRBV7-9 TRBD2 CASSLFSGGETQYF TGTGCCAGCAGCTTATTTTCGGGAGGAGAGACCCAGTACTTC
TRBJ2-5 NA TRBV28 TRBD2 CTSSGSGGGKETQYF TGTACCAGCAGCGGAAGTGGGGGGGGAAAAGAGACCCAGTACTTC
TRBJ1-3 NA TRBV2 NA CASTGYSGNTIYF TGTGCCAGTACAGGATACTCTGGAAACACCATATATTTT
TRBJ2-2 NA TRBV3-1/TRBV3-2 TRBD2 CASSQTSGSPGELFF TGTGCCAGCAGCCAGACTAGCGGGAGTCCCGGGGAGCTGTTTTTT
TRBJ2-6 NA TRBV15 NA CATSRERTISGANVLTF TGTGCCACCAGCAGAGAACGGACTATCTCTGGGGCCAACGTCCTGACTTTC
TRBJ1-6 NA TRBV7-2 NA CASSGGGGRRNSPLHF TGTGCCAGCAGCGGAGGCGGGGGCCGGAGAAATTCACCCCTCCACTTT
TRBJ1-5 NA TRBV12-3/TRBV12-4 NA CASSQGNQPQHF TGTGCCAGCAGCCAGGGAAATCAGCCCCAGCATTTT
TRBJ2-3 NA TRBV6-5 TRBD2 CASRTGLANTDTQYF TGTGCCAGCAGAACCGGACTAGCGAACACAGATACGCAGTATTTT
TRBJ1-2 NA TRBV2 TRBD1 CASTLAGTESGYTF TGTGCCAGCACCCTTGCCGGGACAGAGAGTGGCTACACCTTC
TRBJ1-4 NA TRBV28 TRBD1 CASSFGGQGARKLFF TGTGCCAGCAGTTTCGGGGGACAGGGGGCGAGGAAACTGTTTTTT
TRBJ1-4 NA TRBV10-2 TRBD1 CASRGQEYEKLFF TGCGCCAGCAGAGGACAGGAGTATGAAAAACTGTTTTTT
TRBJ1-6 once TRBV7-9 TRBD1 CASSLGGPGTGSPLHF TGTGCCAGCAGCTTAGGGGGTCCCGGGACAGGCTCACCCCTCCACTTT
TRBJ2-1 NA TRBV30 NA CAWSVGLGDEQFF TGTGCCTGGAGTGTGGGCCTCGGGGATGAGCAGTTCTTC
TRBJ2-2 NA TRBV7-6 TRBD2 CASSQGKGLAENTGELFF TGTGCCAGCAGCCAAGGAAAGGGACTAGCGGAGAACACCGGGGAGCTGTTTTTT
TRBJ1-2 NA TRBV18 NA CASSPNSYGYTF TGTGCCAGCTCACCTAACTCCTATGGCTACACCTTC
TRBJ2-7 NA TRBV30 NA CAWSVGGSEQYF TGTGCCTGGAGTGTAGGAGGTTCCGAGCAGTACTTC
TRBJ2-2 NA TRBV5-1 TRBD2 CASMRGDTGELFF TGCGCCAGCATGCGGGGGGACACCGGGGAGCTGTTTTTT
TRBJ2-1 NA TRBV7-3 TRBD1 CASSLRDRFYNEQFF TGTGCCAGCAGCTTAAGGGACAGATTTTACAATGAGCAGTTCTTC
TRBJ1-3 NA TRBV28 NA CASSPGDRRSGNTIYF TGTGCCAGCAGCCCGGGGGATAGGCGCTCTGGAAACACCATATATTTT
TRBJ2-1 few TRBV4-3 NA CASSQAKRGSDEQFF TGCGCCAGCAGCCAAGCGAAAAGGGGGTCGGATGAGCAGTTCTTC
TRBJ2-1 NA TRBV3-1/TRBV3-2 TRBD2 CASSQDHGGFHNEQFF TGTGCCAGCAGCCAAGATCACGGGGGGTTCCACAATGAGCAGTTCTTC
TRBJ1-1 NA TRBV12-3/TRBV12-4 NA CASKRDPRGAFF TGTGCCAGCAAGCGAGACCCTAGGGGAGCTTTCTTT
TRBJ1-1 NA TRBV28 NA CASTNLGAGDTEAFF TGTGCCAGCACAAACCTAGGAGCGGGGGACACTGAAGCTTTCTTT
TRBJ1-2 few TRBV28 TRBD1 CATDRGPSGYTF TGTGCGACCGACAGGGGGCCTAGTGGCTACACCTTC
TRBJ2-3 NA TRBV2 TRBD2 CASSSGLAGDTQYF TGTGCCAGCAGTTCAGGACTAGCGGGAGATACGCAGTATTTT
TRBJ2-3 few TRBV2 NA CASSSLVGTDTQYF TGTGCCAGCAGTTCACTAGTAGGCACAGATACGCAGTATTTT
TRBJ2-1 NA TRBV14 TRBD2 CASSQIAGGGSNEQFF TGTGCCAGCAGCCAAATAGCGGGGGGCGGCTCCAATGAGCAGTTCTTC
TRBJ2-1 once TRBV5-8 TRBD1 CASSLYGQGVYNEQFF TGTGCCAGCAGCTTGTACGGACAGGGGGTATACAATGAGCAGTTCTTC
TRBJ1-4 once TRBV7-3 NA CASSLGLMRANEKLFF TGTGCCAGCAGCTTGGGCCTGATGCGGGCTAATGAAAAACTGTTTTTT
TRBJ1-5 NA TRBV19 NA CASSTGVYNQPQHF TGTGCCAGTAGTACAGGGGTTTACAATCAGCCCCAGCATTTT
TRBJ2-1 NA TRBV27 TRBD1 CASSLQVWTGGREQFF TGTGCCAGCAGTTTACAAGTGTGGACAGGGGGTCGGGAGCAGTTCTTC
TRBJ1-1 NA TRBV6-5 TRBD1 CASSLDRREAFF TGTGCCAGCAGTTTGGACAGGCGTGAAGCTTTCTTT
TRBJ2-1 NA TRBV7-2 NA CASSSIFYNEQFF TGTGCCAGCAGTTCTATATTCTACAATGAGCAGTTCTTC
TRBJ2-3 NA TRBV7-9 NA CASSLEGRRSATDTQYF TGTGCCAGCAGCTTAGAGGGTCGGAGGTCTGCTACAGATACGCAGTATTTT
TRBJ2-2 NA TRBV11-2 TRBD1 CASSFSRDRANTGELFF TGTGCCAGCAGCTTTTCACGGGACAGAGCGAACACCGGGGAGCTGTTTTTT
TRBJ2-3 NA TRBV4-3 TRBD2 CASSQDEGSGGAGTDTQYF TGCGCCAGCAGCCAAGATGAGGGCAGCGGGGGGGCTGGCACAGATACGCAGTATTTT
TRBJ2-1 NA TRBV12-3/TRBV12-4 TRBD2 CASSLPGTRYKFF TGTGCCAGCAGCCTCCCGGGGACTAGATATAAGTTCTTC
TRBJ1-5 NA TRBV4-3 NA CASSLERGGNQPQHF TGCGCCAGCAGTCTCGAGCGGGGAGGCAATCAGCCCCAGCATTTT
TRBJ2-3 NA TRBV30 NA CAWRTGTSTDTQYF TGTGCCTGGAGGACCGGGACTAGCACAGATACGCAGTATTTT
TRBJ1-1 NA TRBV12-3/TRBV12-4 NA CASSFSLNTEAFF TGTGCCAGCAGTTTTTCTTTGAACACTGAAGCTTTCTTT
TRBJ1-2 NA TRBV28 NA CGATTLWPNYGYTF TGTGGGGCGACGACCCTCTGGCCAAACTATGGCTACACCTTC
TRBJ2-1 NA TRBV7-9 NA CASSGDRSTNNEQFF TGTGCCAGCAGCGGTGACAGGTCAACGAACAATGAGCAGTTCTTC
TRBJ1-5 NA TRBV19 NA CASSMGRVNQPQHF TGTGCCAGTAGTATGGGCAGGGTCAATCAGCCCCAGCATTTT
TRBJ2-3 NA TRBV30 TRBD2 CAWSVGGGSTDTQYF TGTGCCTGGAGTGTGGGCGGGGGGAGCACAGATACGCAGTATTTT
TRBJ1-6 NA TRBV11-2 NA CASSLESRGVSPLHF TGTGCCAGCAGCTTAGAGTCCCGAGGAGTTTCACCCCTCCACTTT
TRBJ1-1 NA TRBV4-3 TRBD1 CASSQVRGQSTEAFF TGCGCCAGCAGCCAGGTGAGGGGGCAGAGCACTGAAGCTTTCTTT
TRBJ1-2 medium-sized TRBV30 TRBD1 CAWSATGGPDYGYTF TGTGCCTGGAGTGCCACAGGGGGGCCGGATTATGGCTACACCTTC